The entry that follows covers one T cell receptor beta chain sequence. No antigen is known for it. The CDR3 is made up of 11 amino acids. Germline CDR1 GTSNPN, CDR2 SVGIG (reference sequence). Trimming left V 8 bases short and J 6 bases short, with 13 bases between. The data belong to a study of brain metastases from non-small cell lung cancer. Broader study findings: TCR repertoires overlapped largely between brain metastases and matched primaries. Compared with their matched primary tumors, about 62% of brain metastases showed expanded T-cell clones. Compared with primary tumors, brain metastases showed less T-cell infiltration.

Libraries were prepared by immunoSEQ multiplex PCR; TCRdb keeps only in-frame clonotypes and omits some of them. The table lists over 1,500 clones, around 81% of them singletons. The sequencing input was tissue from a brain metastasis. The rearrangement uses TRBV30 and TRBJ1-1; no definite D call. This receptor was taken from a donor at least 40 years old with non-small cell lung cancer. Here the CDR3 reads CARGVRAEAFF. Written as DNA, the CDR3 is TGTGCCCGGGGAGTGCGGGCTGAAGCTTTCTTT. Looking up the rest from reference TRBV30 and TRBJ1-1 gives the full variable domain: SQTIHQWPATLVQPVGSPLSLECTVEGTSNPNLYWYRQAAGRGLQLLFYSVGIGQISSEVPQNLSASRPQDRQFILSSKKLLLSDSGFYLCARGVRAEAFFGQGTRLTVV.